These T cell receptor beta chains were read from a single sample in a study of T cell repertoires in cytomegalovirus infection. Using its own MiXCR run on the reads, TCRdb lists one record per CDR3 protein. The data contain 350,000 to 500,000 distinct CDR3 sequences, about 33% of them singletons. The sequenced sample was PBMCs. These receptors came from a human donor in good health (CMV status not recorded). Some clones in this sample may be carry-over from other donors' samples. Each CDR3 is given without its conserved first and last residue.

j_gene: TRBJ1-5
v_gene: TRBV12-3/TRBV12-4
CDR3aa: ASSLRGGVSNQPQH

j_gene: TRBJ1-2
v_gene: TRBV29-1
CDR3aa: SVGDRASNYGYT

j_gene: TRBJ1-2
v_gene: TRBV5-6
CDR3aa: ASSLVRTDYGYT

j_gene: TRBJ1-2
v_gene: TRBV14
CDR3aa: ASSQSRGLGYT

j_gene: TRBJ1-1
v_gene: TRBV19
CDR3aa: ASIGRDRGGKLQPRNTEAF

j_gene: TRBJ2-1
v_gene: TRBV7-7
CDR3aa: ASSLVMGLGDNEQF

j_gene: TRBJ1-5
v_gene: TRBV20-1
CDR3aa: SSREGINQPQH

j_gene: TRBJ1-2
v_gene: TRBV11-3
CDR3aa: ASSAPATDIYGYT

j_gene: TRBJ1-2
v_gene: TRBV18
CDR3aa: ASSFSRDYGYT

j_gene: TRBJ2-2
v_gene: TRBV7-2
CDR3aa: ASSETWRGGSTGELF

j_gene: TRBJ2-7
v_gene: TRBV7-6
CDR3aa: ASSSRAGELPYEQY

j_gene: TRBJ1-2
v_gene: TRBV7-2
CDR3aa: ASSLGGPGYT

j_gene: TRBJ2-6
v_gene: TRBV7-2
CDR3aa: ASSLELSWANVLT

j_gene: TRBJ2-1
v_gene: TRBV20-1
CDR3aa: SPPTGGSYNEQF

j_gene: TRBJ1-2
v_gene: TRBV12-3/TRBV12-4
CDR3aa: ASTVTGGAEGYT

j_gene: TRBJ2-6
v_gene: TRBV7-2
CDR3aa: ASSSSGSYSGANVLT

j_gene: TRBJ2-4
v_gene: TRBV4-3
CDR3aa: ASSQETHTRSKNIQY

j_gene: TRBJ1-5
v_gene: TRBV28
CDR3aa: ASSFFTGPMGGRSNQPQH

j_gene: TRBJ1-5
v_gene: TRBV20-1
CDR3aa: SAPAPFQVAQH

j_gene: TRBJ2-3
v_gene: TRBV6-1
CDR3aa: ASSLSRGRTDTQY

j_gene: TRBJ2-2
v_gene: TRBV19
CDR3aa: ASRLDSNTGELF

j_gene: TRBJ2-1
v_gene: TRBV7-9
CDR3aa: ASSTYRGGMVNEQF

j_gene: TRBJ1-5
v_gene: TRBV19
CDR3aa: ASSIINQPQH

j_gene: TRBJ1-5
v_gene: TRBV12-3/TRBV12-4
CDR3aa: ASSQWLGGTGVSSPQH

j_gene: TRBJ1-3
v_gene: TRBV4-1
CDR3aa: ASSQERAHDTTY

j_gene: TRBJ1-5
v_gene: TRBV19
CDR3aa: ASSLTEYSNQPQH

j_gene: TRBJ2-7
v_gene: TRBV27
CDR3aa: ASSLSPGGFAYEQY

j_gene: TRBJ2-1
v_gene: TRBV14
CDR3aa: ASSQESIRNRGLNEQF

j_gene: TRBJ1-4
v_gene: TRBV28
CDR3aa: ASSLRVDEKLF

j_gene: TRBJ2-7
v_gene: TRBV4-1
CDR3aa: ASSYTTGAYEQY

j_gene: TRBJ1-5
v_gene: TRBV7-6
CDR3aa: ASSPGPVERSNQPQH

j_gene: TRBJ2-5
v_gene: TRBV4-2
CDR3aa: ASSQDEQLKTQY

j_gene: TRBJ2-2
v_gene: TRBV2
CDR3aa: ASRHGQARNTGELF

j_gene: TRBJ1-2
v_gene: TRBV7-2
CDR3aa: ASSSSGTPRGYT

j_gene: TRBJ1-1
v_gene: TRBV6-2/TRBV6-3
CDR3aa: ASMAVTGGGMMNTEAF

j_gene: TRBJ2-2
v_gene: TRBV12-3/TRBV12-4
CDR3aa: ASSLGQWNTGELF

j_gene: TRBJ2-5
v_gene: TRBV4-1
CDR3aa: ASSQVPSPGETQY

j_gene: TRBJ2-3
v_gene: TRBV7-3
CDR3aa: ASSTRSGGEEDTQY

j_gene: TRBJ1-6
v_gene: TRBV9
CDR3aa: ASSDVDRYNSPLH

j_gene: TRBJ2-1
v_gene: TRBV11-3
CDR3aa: ASSPSLAVHNEQF

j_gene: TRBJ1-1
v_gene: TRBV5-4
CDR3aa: ASSFGTGIPMNTEAF

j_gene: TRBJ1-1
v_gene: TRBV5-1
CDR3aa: ASRGGSEAF

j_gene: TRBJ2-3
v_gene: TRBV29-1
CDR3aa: SVGQRNTDTQY

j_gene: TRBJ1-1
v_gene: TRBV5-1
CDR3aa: ASSIRDGYTEAF

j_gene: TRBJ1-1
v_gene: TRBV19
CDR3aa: ASSIKRFPRGTNTEAF

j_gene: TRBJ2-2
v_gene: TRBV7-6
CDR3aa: ASSLRQGAEVGELF